Shown below are 3 T cell receptor beta chains from a single sample sequenced in a study of T cell changes during pregnancy in multiple sclerosis. Only in-frame clones appear in the TCRdb table, and some are missing; sequencing was by immunoSEQ multiplex PCR. The sample gives tens of thousands of clones, roughly 91% of which show up once; 5.5% to 7% is in the top ten. The sequences come from peripheral blood, collected in the third trimester of pregnancy. Source of these receptors: a female donor in good health, enrolled as a control in a pregnancy study.

A note on this clone: A single base separates this from a much larger clone, so it may be a read error. This chain links TRBV21-1 with TRBJ2-1; the DNA was not compared with TRBD1, the D call given in the table. TRBV21-1 is a listed pseudogene. The CDR3 spans 18 residues. The CDR3 loop reads CASSKGGIRGNSYNEQFF. CDR3 sequence (DNA): TGTGCCAGCAGCAAAGGGGGGATAAGGGGGAACTCCTACAATGAGCAGTTCTTC.

The chain is built from TRBV10-3 and TRBJ1-5, with 9 bases that match TRBD1. The length of the CDR3 is 15 residues. After removal of 3 bases from V and 4 bases from J, the junction contained 4 bases not matched to a gene. From germline, CDR1 is ENHRY and CDR2 SYGVKD. In DNA, the CDR3 is TGTGCCATCAGTGAAACCGGGACAGGGAATCAGCCCCAGCATTTT. Its translation: CAISETGTGNQPQHF.

This chain uses TRBV30 with TRBJ1-2, with TRBD1 as a possible D gene (5 bases). The V end was cut by 0 bases, the J end by 4 bases, with 12 bases between. Germline lookup yields CDR1 GTSNPN and CDR2 SVGIG (reference sequence). There are 14 residues in the CDR3. The CDR3 DNA reads TGTGCCTGGAGTGTACGGAAGGGGTTCTATGGCTACACCTTC. This translates into CAWSVRKGFYGYTF.